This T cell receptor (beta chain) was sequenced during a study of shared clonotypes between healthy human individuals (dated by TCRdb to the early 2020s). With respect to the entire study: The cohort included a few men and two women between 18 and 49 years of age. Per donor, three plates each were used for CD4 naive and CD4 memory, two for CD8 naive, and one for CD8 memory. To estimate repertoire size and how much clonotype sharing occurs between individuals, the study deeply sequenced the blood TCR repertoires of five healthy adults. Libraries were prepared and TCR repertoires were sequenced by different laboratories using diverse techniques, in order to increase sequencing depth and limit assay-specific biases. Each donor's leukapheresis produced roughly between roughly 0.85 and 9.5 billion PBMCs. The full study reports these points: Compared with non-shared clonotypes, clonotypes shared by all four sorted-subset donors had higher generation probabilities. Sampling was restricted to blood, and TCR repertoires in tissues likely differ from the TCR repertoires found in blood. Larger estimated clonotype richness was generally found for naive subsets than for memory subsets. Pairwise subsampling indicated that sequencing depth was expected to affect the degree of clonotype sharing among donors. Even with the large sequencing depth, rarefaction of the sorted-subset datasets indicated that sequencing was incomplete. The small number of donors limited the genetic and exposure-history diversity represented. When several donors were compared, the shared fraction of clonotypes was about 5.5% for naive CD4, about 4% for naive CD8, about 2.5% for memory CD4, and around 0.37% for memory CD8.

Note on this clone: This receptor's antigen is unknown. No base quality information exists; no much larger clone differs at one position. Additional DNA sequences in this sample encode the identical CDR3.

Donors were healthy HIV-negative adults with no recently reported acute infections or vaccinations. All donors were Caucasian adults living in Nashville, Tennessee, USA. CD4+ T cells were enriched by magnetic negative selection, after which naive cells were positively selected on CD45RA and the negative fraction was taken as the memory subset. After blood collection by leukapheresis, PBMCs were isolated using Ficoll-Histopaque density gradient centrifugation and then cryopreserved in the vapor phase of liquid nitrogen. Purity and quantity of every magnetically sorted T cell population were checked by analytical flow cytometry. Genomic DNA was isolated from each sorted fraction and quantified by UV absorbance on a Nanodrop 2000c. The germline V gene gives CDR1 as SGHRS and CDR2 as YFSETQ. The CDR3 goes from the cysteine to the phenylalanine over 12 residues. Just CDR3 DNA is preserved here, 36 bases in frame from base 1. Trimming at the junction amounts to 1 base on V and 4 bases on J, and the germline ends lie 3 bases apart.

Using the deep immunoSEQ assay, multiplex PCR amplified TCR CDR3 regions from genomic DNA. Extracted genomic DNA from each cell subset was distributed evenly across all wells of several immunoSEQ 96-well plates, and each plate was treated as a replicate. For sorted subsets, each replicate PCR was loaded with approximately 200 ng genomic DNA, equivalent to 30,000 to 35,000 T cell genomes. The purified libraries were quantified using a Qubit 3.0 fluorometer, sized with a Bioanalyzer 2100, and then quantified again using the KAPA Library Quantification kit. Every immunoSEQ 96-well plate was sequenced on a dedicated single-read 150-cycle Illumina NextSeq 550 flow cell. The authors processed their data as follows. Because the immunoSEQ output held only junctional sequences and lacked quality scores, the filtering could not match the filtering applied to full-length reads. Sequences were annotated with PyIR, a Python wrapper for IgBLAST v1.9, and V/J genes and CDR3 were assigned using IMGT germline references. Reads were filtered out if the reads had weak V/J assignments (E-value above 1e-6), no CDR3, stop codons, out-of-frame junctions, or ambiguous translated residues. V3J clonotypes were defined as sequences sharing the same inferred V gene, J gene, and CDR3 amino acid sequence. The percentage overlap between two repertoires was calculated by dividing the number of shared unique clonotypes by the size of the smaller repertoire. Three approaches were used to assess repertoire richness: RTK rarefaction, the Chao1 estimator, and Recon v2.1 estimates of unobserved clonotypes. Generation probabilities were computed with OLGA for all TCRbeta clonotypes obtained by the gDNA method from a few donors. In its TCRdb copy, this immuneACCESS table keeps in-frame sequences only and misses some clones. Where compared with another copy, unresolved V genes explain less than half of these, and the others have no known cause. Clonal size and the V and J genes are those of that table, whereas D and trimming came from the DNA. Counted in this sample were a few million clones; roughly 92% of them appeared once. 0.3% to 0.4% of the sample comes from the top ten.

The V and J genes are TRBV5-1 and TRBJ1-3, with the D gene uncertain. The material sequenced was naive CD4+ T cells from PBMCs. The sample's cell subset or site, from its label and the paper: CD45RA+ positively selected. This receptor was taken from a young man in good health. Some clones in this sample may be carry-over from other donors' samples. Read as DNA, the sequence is TGCGCCAGCAGCTTGAAAGGAAACACCATATATTTT. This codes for CASSLKGNTIYF.